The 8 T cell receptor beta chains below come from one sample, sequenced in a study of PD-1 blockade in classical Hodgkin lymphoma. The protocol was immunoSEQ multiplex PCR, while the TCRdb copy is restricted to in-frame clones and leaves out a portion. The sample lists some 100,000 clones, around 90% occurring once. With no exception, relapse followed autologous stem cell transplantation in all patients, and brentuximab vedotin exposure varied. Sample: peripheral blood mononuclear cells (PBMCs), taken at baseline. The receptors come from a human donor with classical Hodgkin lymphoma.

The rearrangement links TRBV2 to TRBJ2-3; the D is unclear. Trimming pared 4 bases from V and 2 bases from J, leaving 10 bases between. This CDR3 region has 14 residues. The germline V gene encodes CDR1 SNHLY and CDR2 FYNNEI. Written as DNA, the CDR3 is TGTGCCAGCAGTGGTCAAAGCCCCACAGATACGCAGTATTTT. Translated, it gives CASSGQSPTDTQYF.

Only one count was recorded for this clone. CDR3 DNA: TGCGCCAGCAGCTTGGACAGGGTTGACGAGCAGTACTTC. Amino acid sequence: CASSLDRVDEQYF. The J gene is TRBJ2-7, the V gene TRBV5-1, with D possibly matching TRBD1 (6 bases). V was shortened by 0 bases and J by 5 bases, with 9 bases between the two germline ends. Germline CDR1 reads SGHRS; CDR2 reads YFSETQ. This CDR3 is 13 amino acids long.

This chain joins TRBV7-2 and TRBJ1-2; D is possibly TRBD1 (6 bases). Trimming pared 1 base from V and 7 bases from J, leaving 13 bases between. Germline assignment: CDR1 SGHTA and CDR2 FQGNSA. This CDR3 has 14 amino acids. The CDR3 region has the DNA TGTGCCAGCAGCTTAGTGGGGGACACACCTGGCTACACCTTC. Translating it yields CASSLVGDTPGYTF.

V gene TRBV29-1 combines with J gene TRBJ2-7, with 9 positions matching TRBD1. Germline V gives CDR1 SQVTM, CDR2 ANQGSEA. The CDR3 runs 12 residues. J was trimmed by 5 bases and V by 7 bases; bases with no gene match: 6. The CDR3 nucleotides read TGCAGCGGAAGGACAGGGGAGAACGAGCAGTACTTC. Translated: CSGRTGENEQYF.

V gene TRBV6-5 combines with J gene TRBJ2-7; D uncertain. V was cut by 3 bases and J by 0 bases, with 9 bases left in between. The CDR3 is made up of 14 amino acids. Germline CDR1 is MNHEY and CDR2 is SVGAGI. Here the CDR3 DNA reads TGTGCCAGCAGTTATACCCCCCTCTCCTACGAGCAGTACTTC. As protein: CASSYTPLSYEQYF.

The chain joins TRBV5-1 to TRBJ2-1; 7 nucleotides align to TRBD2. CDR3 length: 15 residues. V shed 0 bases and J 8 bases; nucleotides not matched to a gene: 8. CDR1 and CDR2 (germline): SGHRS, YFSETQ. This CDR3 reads CASSLALPSGDEQFF. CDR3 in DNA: TGCGCCAGCAGCTTGGCCCTGCCTAGCGGCGATGAGCAGTTCTTC. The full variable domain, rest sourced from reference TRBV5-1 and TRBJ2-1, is KAGVTQTPRYLIKTRGQQVTLSCSPISGHRSVSWYQQTPGQGLQFLFEYFSETQRNKGNFPGRFSGRQFSNSRSEMNVSTLELGDSALYLCASSLALPSGDEQFFGPGTRLTVL.

CDR3 region: CASNVVTEGRGEQFF. CDR3 DNA: TGCGCCAGCAACGTCGTCACCGAGGGAAGGGGTGAGCAGTTCTTC. The chain links TRBV5-1 to TRBJ2-1; the D call may be TRBD1 or TRBD2 (5 bases each). This CDR3 is built from 15 residues. The V end lost 6 bases, the J end lost 9 bases, and 22 bases lay between the germline ends. The germline gives CDR1 SGHRS, CDR2 YFSETQ.

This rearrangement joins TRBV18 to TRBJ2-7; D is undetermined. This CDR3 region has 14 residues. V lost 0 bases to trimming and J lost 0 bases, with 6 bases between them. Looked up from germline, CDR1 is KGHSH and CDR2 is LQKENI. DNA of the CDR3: TGTGCCAGCTCACCACCAGGGCCCTCCTACGAGCAGTACTTC. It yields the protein CASSPPGPSYEQYF.